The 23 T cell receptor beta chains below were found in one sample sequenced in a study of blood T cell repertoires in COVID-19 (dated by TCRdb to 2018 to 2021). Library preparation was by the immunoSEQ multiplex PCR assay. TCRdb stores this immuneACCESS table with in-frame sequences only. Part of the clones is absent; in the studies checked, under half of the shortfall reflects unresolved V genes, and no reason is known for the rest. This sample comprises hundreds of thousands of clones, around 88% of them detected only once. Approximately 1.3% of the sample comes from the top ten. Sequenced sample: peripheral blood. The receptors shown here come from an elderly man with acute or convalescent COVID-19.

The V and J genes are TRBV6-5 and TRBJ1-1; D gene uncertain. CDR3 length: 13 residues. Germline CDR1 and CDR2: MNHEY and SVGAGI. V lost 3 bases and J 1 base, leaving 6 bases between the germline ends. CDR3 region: CASSYQKNTEAFF. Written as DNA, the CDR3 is TGTGCCAGCAGTTATCAGAAGAACACTGAAGCTTTCTTT.

The CDR3 bases are TGTGCCAGCACCAATGACAGGGGGGGCACAGATACGCAGTATTTT. This gives the protein CASTNDRGGTDTQYF. J is TRBJ2-3 and V is TRBV6-5; TRBD1 aligns across 9 bases. The CDR3 extends over 15 amino acids. V was pared by 7 bases and J by 1 base, with 6 bases of the junction left unmatched. Germline V gene sequence: CDR1 MNHEY, CDR2 SVGAGI.

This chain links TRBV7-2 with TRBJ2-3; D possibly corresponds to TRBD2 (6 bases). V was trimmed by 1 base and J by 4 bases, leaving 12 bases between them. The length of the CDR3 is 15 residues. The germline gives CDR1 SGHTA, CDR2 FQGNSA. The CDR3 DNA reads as TGTGCCAGCAGCTTAGTGACGGGAGCGGCAGATACGCAGTATTTT. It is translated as CASSLVTGAADTQYF.

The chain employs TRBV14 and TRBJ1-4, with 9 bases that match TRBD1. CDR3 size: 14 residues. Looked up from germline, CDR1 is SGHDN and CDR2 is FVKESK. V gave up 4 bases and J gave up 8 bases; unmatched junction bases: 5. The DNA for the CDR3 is TGTGCCAGCAGCCTCGGACAGGGGTGGGAAAAACTGTTTTTT. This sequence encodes CASSLGQGWEKLFF.

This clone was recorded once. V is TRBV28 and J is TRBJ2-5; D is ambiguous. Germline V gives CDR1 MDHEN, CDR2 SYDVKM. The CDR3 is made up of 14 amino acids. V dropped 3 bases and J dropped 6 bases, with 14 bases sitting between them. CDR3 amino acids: CASSFELQWKTQYF. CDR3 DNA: TGTGCCAGCAGTTTTGAGTTACAGTGGAAGACCCAGTACTTC.

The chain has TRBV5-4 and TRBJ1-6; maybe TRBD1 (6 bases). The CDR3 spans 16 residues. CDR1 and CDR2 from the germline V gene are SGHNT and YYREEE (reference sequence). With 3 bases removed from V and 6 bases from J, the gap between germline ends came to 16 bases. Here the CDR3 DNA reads TGTGCCAGCAGCTCTTACTCCACAGGGATTAATTCACCCCTCCACTTT. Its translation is CASSSYSTGINSPLHF.

The DNA of the CDR3 is TGTGCCAGCTCACCCAATTCCGGTGGCTACACCTTC. Amino acid sequence: CASSPNSGGYTF. This chain joins TRBV18 and TRBJ1-2; D call uncertain. V was shortened by 3 bases and J by 7 bases, with 9 bases between the two germline ends. Germline assignment: CDR1 KGHSH and CDR2 LQKENI. The CDR3 has 12 residues.

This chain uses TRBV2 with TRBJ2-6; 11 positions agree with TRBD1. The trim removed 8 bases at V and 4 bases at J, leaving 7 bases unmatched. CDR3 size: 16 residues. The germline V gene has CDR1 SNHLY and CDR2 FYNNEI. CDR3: CASSGQGATGANVLTF. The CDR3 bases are TGTGCCAGCTCCGGACAGGGGGCGACGGGGGCCAACGTCCTGACTTTC. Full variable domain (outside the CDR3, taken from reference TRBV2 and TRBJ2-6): EPEVTQTPSHQVTQMGQEVILRCVPISNHLYFYWYRQILGQKVEFLVSFYNNEISEKSEIFDDQFSVERPDGSNFTLKIRSTKLEDSAMYFCASSGQGATGANVLTFGAGSRLTVL.

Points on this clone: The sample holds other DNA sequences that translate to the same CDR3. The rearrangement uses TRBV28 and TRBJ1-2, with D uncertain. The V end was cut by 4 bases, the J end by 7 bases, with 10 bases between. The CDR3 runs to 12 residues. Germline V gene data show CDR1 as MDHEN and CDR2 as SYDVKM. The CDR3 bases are TGTGCCAGCAGTTCTACGGGAGGTGGCTACACCTTC. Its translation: CASSSTGGGYTF.

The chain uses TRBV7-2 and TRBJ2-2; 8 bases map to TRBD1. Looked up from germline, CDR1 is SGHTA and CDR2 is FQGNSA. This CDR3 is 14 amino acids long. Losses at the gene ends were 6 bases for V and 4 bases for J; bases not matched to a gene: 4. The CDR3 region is CASSGTGGTGELFF. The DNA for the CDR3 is TGTGCCAGCAGTGGCACAGGGGGCACCGGGGAGCTGTTTTTT.

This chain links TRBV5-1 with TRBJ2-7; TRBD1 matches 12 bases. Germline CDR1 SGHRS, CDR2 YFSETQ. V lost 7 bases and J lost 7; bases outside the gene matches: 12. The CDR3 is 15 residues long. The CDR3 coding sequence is TGCGCCAGCTCCGCCGAGGGACAGGGGGCGCGAGAGCAGTACTTC. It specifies CASSAEGQGAREQYF. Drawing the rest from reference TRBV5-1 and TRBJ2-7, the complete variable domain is KAGVTQTPRYLIKTRGQQVTLSCSPISGHRSVSWYQQTPGQGLQFLFEYFSETQRNKGNFPGRFSGRQFSNSRSEMNVSTLELGDSALYLCASSAEGQGAREQYFGPGTRLTVT.

The CDR3 is CASSDRQGPYEQYF. In nucleotides, the CDR3 is TGTGCCAGCAGCGACAGACAGGGCCCCTACGAGCAGTACTTC. This sequence joins TRBV7-2 and TRBJ2-7, with 7 bases lining up with TRBD1. J was trimmed by 2 bases and V by 5 bases; bases with no gene match: 6. The CDR3 has 14 amino acids. The germline gives CDR1 SGHTA, CDR2 FQGNSA.

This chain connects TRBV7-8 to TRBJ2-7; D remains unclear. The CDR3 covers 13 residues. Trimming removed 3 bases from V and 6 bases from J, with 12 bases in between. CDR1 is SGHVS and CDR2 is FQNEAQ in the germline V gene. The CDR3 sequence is CASSFGPTGEQYF. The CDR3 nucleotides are TGTGCCAGCAGCTTTGGCCCGACGGGCGAGCAGTACTTC. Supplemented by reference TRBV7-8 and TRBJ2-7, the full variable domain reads GAGVSQSPRYKVAKRGQDVALRCDPISGHVSLFWYQQALGQGPEFLTYFQNEAQLDKSGLPSDRFFAERPEGSVSTLKIQRTQQEDSAVYLCASSFGPTGEQYFGPGTRLTVT.

CDR3 nucleotide sequence: TGTGCCAGTAGTAGGTCCCCGACAGGGATTACCTCAGATACGCAGTATTTT. This codes for CASSRSPTGITSDTQYF. The rearrangement joins TRBV19 to TRBJ2-3; the match to TRBD1 covers 7 bases. V shed 4 bases, J shed 4 bases, and the junction held 14 bases outside the gene matches. CDR1 and CDR2 (germline): LNHDA, SQIVND (reference sequence). The CDR3 runs 17 residues.

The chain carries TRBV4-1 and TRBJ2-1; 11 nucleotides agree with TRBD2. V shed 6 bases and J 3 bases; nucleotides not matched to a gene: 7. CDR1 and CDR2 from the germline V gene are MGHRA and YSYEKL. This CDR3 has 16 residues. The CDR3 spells CASSSSGLAVYNEQFF. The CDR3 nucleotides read TGCGCCAGCAGTAGCTCGGGACTAGCGGTCTACAATGAGCAGTTCTTC.

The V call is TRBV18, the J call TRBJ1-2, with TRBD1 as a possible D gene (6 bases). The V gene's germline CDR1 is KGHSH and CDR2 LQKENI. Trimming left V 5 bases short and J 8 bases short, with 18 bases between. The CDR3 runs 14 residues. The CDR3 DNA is TGTGCCAGCTCATCAGCAGACAGGCTCGTGGGCTACACCTTC. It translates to CASSSADRLVGYTF.

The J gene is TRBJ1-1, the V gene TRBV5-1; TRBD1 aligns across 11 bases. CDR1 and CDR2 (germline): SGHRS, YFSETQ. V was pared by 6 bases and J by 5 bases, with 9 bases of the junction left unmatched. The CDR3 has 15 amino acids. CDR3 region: CASTPGTGGRTEAFF. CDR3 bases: TGCGCCAGCACCCCAGGGACAGGGGGGAGGACTGAAGCTTTCTTT. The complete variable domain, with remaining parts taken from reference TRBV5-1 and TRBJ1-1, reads KAGVTQTPRYLIKTRGQQVTLSCSPISGHRSVSWYQQTPGQGLQFLFEYFSETQRNKGNFPGRFSGRQFSNSRSEMNVSTLELGDSALYLCASTPGTGGRTEAFFGQGTRLTVV.

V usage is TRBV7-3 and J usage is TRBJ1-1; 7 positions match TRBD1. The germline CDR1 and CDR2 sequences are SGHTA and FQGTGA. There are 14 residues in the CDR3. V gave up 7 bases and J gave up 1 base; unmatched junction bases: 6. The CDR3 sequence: CASKRGPENTEAFF. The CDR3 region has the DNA TGTGCCAGCAAAAGGGGGCCGGAGAACACTGAAGCTTTCTTT.

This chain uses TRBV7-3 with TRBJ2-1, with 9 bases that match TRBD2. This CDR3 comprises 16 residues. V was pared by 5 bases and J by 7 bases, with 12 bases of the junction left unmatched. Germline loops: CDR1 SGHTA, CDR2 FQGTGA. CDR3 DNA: TGTGCCAGCAGCCCCGGAGGTAGCGGGAGTGGTAATGAGCAGTTCTTC. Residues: CASSPGGSGSGNEQFF.

The CDR3 DNA follows: TGTGCCAGCAGCTTGCATGGACAGGGAGAAGGAGCTTTCTTT. Protein sequence: CASSLHGQGEGAFF. This rearrangement joins TRBV7-9 to TRBJ1-1; 8 bases map to TRBD1. The CDR3 has 14 amino acids. The ends lost 3 bases at V and 10 bases at J; junction bases unmatched: 10. Germline-derived CDR1 and CDR2 are SEHNR and FQNEAQ (reference sequence).

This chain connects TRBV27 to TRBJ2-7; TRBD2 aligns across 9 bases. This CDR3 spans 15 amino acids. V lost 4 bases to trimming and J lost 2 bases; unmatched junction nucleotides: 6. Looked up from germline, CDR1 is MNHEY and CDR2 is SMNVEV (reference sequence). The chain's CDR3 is CASSSPSGATYEQYF. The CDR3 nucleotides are TGTGCCAGCAGTTCCCCTAGCGGGGCGACCTACGAGCAGTACTTC.

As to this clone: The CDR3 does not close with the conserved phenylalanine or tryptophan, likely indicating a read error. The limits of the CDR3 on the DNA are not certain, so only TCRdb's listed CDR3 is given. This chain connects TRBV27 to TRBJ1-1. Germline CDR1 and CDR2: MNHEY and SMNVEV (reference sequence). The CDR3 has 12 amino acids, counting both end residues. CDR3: CASSSSRPGALG.

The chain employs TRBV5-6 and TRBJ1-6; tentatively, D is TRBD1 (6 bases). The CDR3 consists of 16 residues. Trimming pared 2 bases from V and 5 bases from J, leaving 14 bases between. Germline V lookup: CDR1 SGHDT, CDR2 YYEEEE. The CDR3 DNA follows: TGTGCCAGCAGCTTTGGGGCGGGGGCACATAATTCACCCCTCCACTTT. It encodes CASSFGAGAHNSPLHF.